Sequencing of this TCR beta chain was carried out in a study of PD-L1 blockade in urothelial cancer (dated by TCRdb to about 2017). General notes on the study: All patients started therapy in about 2014 and received atezolizumab 1,200 mg intravenously every 3 weeks. About nine tenths of the roughly 30 patients were males with bladder-origin urothelial cancer, and about 65% of the roughly 30 reported a prior smoking history. An ECOG performance status of 0 or 1 was recorded for the patients, and 0 to 3 prior chemotherapy regimens had been received by the patients. Blood samples were analyzed at 3 weeks after treatment start (second dose) and at 6 weeks after treatment start. Blood samples yielded a median of roughly 140,000 T cells and more than 75,000 unique TCRs, with median clonality 0.080. The study was an exploratory multi-omic analysis of somatic, immune and clinical correlates of response to PD-L1 blockade with atezolizumab in urothelial cancer. Pretreatment tumor samples, along with matched peripheral blood serially collected before and after atezolizumab treatment, were subjected to TCR sequencing. Durable clinical benefit was defined as progression-free survival longer than 6 months, and TCR features were also tested against progression-free and overall survival. In the same patients, whole exome sequencing and RNA sequencing of pretreatment tumors were performed in addition to TCR sequencing. Durable clinical benefit was achieved by nine patients but not by the remaining 20. Approximately 30 patients had pretreatment blood TCR-seq, some 25 had at least one posttreatment blood collection, and some 25 had tumor TCR-seq. What the study reported, not specific to this receptor: Greater expansion of tumor-associated TCR clones in peripheral blood 3 weeks after the start of treatment was observed in patients with durable benefit (n ≈ 20, p = 0.022). Because the sample size was small (n ≈ 28) and many of the analyses were exploratory, the results are meant to be hypothesis-generating. A pretreatment peripheral blood TCR clonality below the median was linked to improved progression-free and overall survival.

In the germline V gene (reference sequence), CDR1 corresponds to MNHEY and CDR2 to SMNVEV. The CDR3 holds 16 amino acids from the cysteine to the phenylalanine. Here the CDR3 DNA is all that survives: 48 bases in frame from base 1. V loses 9 bases at its end and J loses 2 bases; junction bases beyond the gene matches: 14. A total of 29 patients with locally advanced or metastatic urothelial carcinoma, treated at Memorial Sloan Kettering on a trial protocol, made up the cohort. Peripheral blood mononuclear cells were collected from each patient pretreatment and during treatment, giving between 1 and 8 total time points per patient. The Qiagen DNeasy Blood extraction kit was used to purify genomic DNA from total PBMCs and tumor samples. Collected pretreatment and during treatment, PBMCs were isolated and stored as previously described. A word on this clone: Which antigen it targets is not known. Per-nucleotide qualities are absent, and no much larger clonotype sits a single base away.

Synthetic TCR analog templates were spiked into each PCR so that absolute template abundance could be estimated from read counts. TCRbeta CDR3 regions were amplified from genomic DNA with bias-controlled V and J gene primers using the immunoSEQ assay. Sequencing of rearranged TCRbeta segments was done at approximately 20X coverage. The authors' pipeline ran thus. Clustering was used to correct sequencing errors, and CDR3s were annotated against IMGT so that V, D and J genes could be assigned. Downstream analyses used only productive TCRbeta rearrangements, leaving out any out-of-frame or stop-codon sequences. Clonality was computed as one minus Shannon entropy normalized by the log of the number of unique productive sequences. Fisher's exact test with Benjamini-Hochberg correction, at a threshold of adjusted p below 0.01, was used to find clones that differed between time points or between blood and tumor. TCRdb took this table from immuneACCESS and kept in-frame rearrangements with V and J called. Such tables lack part of the clones; where checked against another copy, unresolved V genes explain under half of the gap, and the rest is unexplained. Clone size and the V and J calls come from that table; the DNA yielded D and trimming. The sample table records some 54,000 clones; 84% of these occur just once. Clones ranked in the top ten supply about 5.6% of the sample.

The clonotype was recovered from a man aged 40-49 years with urothelial cancer. The V and J genes are TRBV27 and TRBJ2-3; 7 junctional bases match TRBD2. Sequenced here: PBMCs, sampled around atezolizumab (anti-PD-L1) treatment. The DNA sequence is given as TGTGCCAGTACACCTCCCGGAGCGGGGCCCACAGATACGCAGTATTTT. The resulting protein is CASTPPGAGPTDTQYF.